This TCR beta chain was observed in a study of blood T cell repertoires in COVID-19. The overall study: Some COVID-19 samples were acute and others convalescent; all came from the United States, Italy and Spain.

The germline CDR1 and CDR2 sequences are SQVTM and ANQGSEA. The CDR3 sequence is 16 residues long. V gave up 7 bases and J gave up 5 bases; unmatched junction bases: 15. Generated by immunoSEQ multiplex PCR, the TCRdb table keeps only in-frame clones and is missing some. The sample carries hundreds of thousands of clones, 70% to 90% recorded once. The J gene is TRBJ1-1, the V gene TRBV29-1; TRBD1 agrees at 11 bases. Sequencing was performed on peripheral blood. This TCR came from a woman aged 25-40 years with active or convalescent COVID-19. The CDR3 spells CSGADRGRLMGTEAFF. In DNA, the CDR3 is TGCAGCGGGGCGGACAGGGGGCGATTGATGGGGACTGAAGCTTTCTTT.